The 9 T cell receptor beta chains below all came from one sample that was sequenced in a study of cytomegalovirus exposure and HLA in healthy donors. 60 Vbeta and 13 Jbeta primers were used in PCR. Repertoires were generated with immunoSEQ multiplex PCR, while TCRdb's copy carries only in-frame clones and drops some. In the table there are over 130,000 clones, around 60% of which are singletons. What was sequenced was PBMCs. These receptors all stem from a woman aged 55 to 70 in good health and CMV-seropositive.

This clone was counted a few times. The gene calls are TRBV2 and TRBJ1-1, with D hard to call. The V end was cut by 3 bases, the J end by 0 bases, with 8 bases between. CDR1 is SNHLY and CDR2 is FYNNEI in the germline V gene. The CDR3 contains 14 residues. CDR3 DNA: TGTGCCAGCAGTGAGAGGAGAATGAACACTGAAGCTTTCTTT. This codes for CASSERRMNTEAFF.

This sequence joins TRBV5-5 and TRBJ2-7, with D possibly being TRBD1 (5 bases). Germline V CDR1 and CDR2: SGHKS, YYEKEE (reference sequence). Between the trimmed V and J ends, which lost 2 bases and 6 bases, there was a span of 12 bases. The CDR3 extends over 13 amino acids. Written as DNA, the CDR3 is TGTGCCAGCAGCTTCCAGGGAAGAGCCGAGCAGTACTTC. This sequence encodes CASSFQGRAEQYF. The whole variable domain, filled in from reference TRBV5-5 and TRBJ2-7, reads DAGVTQSPTHLIKTRGQQVTLRCSPISGHKSVSWYQQVLGQGPQFIFQYYEKEERGRGNFPDRFSARQFPNYSSELNVNALLLGDSALYLCASSFQGRAEQYFGPGTRLTVT.

The chain uses TRBV2 and TRBJ1-4, with D possibly TRBD1 on 5 matching bases. The germline gives CDR1 SNHLY, CDR2 FYNNEI. V dropped 2 bases and J dropped 8 bases, with 15 bases sitting between them. The CDR3 totals 15 residues. The CDR3 sequence: CASSENGQGREKLFF. Written as DNA, the CDR3 is TGTGCCAGCAGTGAAAATGGGCAGGGTAGAGAAAAACTGTTTTTT.

The rearrangement joins TRBV9 to TRBJ2-3; the match to TRBD2 covers 10 bases. Germline CDR1 reads SGDLS; CDR2 reads YYNGEE. This CDR3 region has 16 residues. Trimming removed 4 bases from V and 1 base from J; junction bases left unmatched: 6. DNA of the CDR3: TGTGCCAGCAGCTTTCAGCGGGAGGGGGGCACAGATACGCAGTATTTT. Translating gives CASSFQREGGTDTQYF.

The CDR3 region is CASSLVLGATEAFF. The CDR3 bases are TGTGCCAGCAGCTTAGTTCTTGGGGCCACTGAAGCTTTCTTT. The chain combines TRBV7-8 with TRBJ1-1; D is perhaps TRBD1 (5 bases). V dropped 1 base and J dropped 4 bases, with 10 bases sitting between them. From germline, CDR1 is SGHVS and CDR2 FQNEAQ. This CDR3 spans 14 amino acids. Supplemented by reference TRBV7-8 and TRBJ1-1, the full variable domain reads GAGVSQSPRYKVAKRGQDVALRCDPISGHVSLFWYQQALGQGPEFLTYFQNEAQLDKSGLPSDRFFAERPEGSVSTLKIQRTQQEDSAVYLCASSLVLGATEAFFGQGTRLTVV.

This chain links TRBV11-3 with TRBJ2-2; 11 bases line up with TRBD2. Germline-derived CDR1 and CDR2 are SGHNT and YENEEA. J was trimmed by 5 bases and V by 6 bases; bases with no gene match: 2. This CDR3 is built from 14 residues. The CDR3 DNA reads as TGTGCCAGCAGACCTAGCGGGGGGACCGGGGAGCTGTTTTTT. Its protein is CASRPSGGTGELFF.

This clone was seen a handful of times. The V and J genes are TRBV29-1 and TRBJ2-2; possibly TRBD2 for D (6 bases). This CDR3 is 14 amino acids long. The germline V and J ends were trimmed by 3 bases and 0 bases, with 8 bases remaining between them. Germline CDR1 SQVTM, CDR2 ANQGSEA. The CDR3 DNA is TGCAGCGTTGAGCGGGATGCGAACACCGGGGAGCTGTTTTTT. As protein: CSVERDANTGELFF.

This clone was recorded a few times. Compared with germline, one end of the junction differs, possibly owing to a read error. V gene TRBV7-9 combines with J gene TRBJ1-2; 11 positions agree with TRBD1. The CDR3 runs to 16 residues. Germline CDR1 SEHNR, CDR2 FQNEAQ (reference sequence). CDR3: CASSLANGQGAHRKAF. For the CDR3, the DNA is TGTGCCAGCAGCTTAGCGAACGGACAGGGGGCTCATAGGAAGGCCTTC. Based on the CDR3 plus reference TRBV7-9 and TRBJ1-2, the full variable domain is DTGVSQNPRHKITKRGQNVTFRCDPISEHNRLYWYRQTLGQGPEFLTYFQNEAQLEKSRLLSDRFSAERPKGSFSTLEIQRTEQGDSAMYLCASSLANGQGAHRKAFGSGTRLTVV.

The rearrangement uses TRBV6-5 and TRBJ1-4; TRBD1 might be the D (5 bases). The CDR3 loop spans 14 amino acids. The V gene's germline CDR1 is MNHEY and CDR2 SVGAGI. Trimming removed 2 bases from V and 7 bases from J, with 11 bases in between. The CDR3 region has the DNA TGTGCCAGCAGTTACAGGGGAGGTATTGAAAAACTGTTTTTT. Protein sequence: CASSYRGGIEKLFF.